These 32 T cell receptor beta chains originate from one sample sequenced in a study of T cells in Graves' hyperthyroidism and ophthalmopathy (dated by TCRdb to the late 2010s). Library preparation was by multiplex PCR. The run used an Illumina HiSeq 2000. TCR beta CDR3 regions were amplified from RNA transcripts. The TCR CDR3 was subjected to a first round of RT-PCR using the HTBI primer set and the Qiagen OneStep RT-PCR kit. TCRdb passed the public sequencing reads through fastp at Q25 and MiXCR, retaining productive beta sequences. All rows with the same CDR3 protein become a single entry with the most common DNA and genes. Recorded for this sample are about 770,000 distinct CDR3 sequences; roughly a sixth of them occurred a single time. The biggest ten clones account for approximately 15% of the sample. Sequenced material: blood. Receptors were obtained from a woman aged 50 to 60 with Graves' hyperthyroidism that later progressed to Graves' ophthalmopathy.

This clonotype was seen ten or more times. The chain has TRBV11-2 and TRBJ2-1, with a possible D match to TRBD2 (6 bases). CDR1 is SGHAT and CDR2 is FQNNGV in the germline V gene. Trimming left V 6 bases short and J 4 bases short, with 13 bases between. This CDR3 is 14 amino acids long. The CDR3 here is CASRVSGGYNEQFF. CDR3 nucleotides: TGTGCCAGCAGGGTTTCAGGAGGGTACAATGAGCAGTTCTTC.

This clonotype has a single count. This sequence joins TRBV19 and TRBJ2-5; 8 bases fit TRBD2. The germline V gene has CDR1 LNHDA and CDR2 SQIVND (reference sequence). J gave up 0 bases and V 6 bases, and 6 bases lay outside the gene matches. The CDR3 has 15 residues. The CDR3 DNA reads TGTGCCAGTAGCACAGGCGGGGGGAACCAAGAGACCCAGTACTTC. This encodes CASSTGGGNQETQYF.

The chain recombines TRBV3-1 with TRBJ2-4; TRBD2 agrees at 8 bases. Trimming cost V 1 base and J 1 base; bases outside gene matches: 12. There are 19 residues in the CDR3. CDR1 and CDR2 (germline): LGHDT, YNNKEL (reference sequence). The CDR3 sequence: CASSQVPGGGRSAKNIQYF. CDR3 coding DNA: TGTGCCAGCAGCCAAGTTCCGGGAGGGGGTAGATCGGCCAAAAACATTCAGTACTTC.

DNA of the CDR3: TGCGCCAGCAGCGACAAGGCTAGCGGGGGCACAGATACGCAGTATTTT. Amino acids: CASSDKASGGTDTQYF. The rearrangement joins TRBV5-1 to TRBJ2-3; 9 bases line up with TRBD2. Per the germline V gene, CDR1 is SGHRS and CDR2 is YFSETQ. The CDR3 covers 16 residues. The trim removed 4 bases at V and 1 base at J, leaving 7 bases unmatched. Filled out from reference TRBV5-1 and TRBJ2-3, the complete variable domain reads KAGVTQTPRYLIKTRGQQVTLSCSPISGHRSVSWYQQTPGQGLQFLFEYFSETQRNKGNFPGRFSGRQFSNSRSEMNVSTLELGDSALYLCASSDKASGGTDTQYFGPGTRLTVL.

V gene TRBV27 combines with J gene TRBJ1-5; D remains ambiguous. Germline values: CDR1 MNHEY, CDR2 SMNVEV (reference sequence). CDR3 length: 15 residues. V was trimmed by 5 bases and J by 0 bases, leaving 11 bases between them. The CDR3 DNA reads as TGTGCCAGCAGTCAAGAGATAGATAGCAATCAGCCCCAGCATTTT. Encoded protein: CASSQEIDSNQPQHF.

The chain combines TRBV5-1 with TRBJ2-5, with 9 nucleotides matching TRBD2. The CDR3 sequence is 17 residues long. Trimming took 1 base from V and 2 from J; bases not matched to a gene: 9. Germline values: CDR1 SGHRS, CDR2 YFSETQ. The DNA for the CDR3 is TGCGCCAGCAGCTTGCCCGGGGTAGCGGGGGCTCAAGAGACCCAGTACTTC. This translates into CASSLPGVAGAQETQYF. The variable domain in full, completed from reference TRBV5-1 and TRBJ2-5, reads KAGVTQTPRYLIKTRGQQVTLSCSPISGHRSVSWYQQTPGQGLQFLFEYFSETQRNKGNFPGRFSGRQFSNSRSEMNVSTLELGDSALYLCASSLPGVAGAQETQYFGPGTRLLVL.

There are many counts of this clonotype. J is TRBJ2-1 and V is TRBV5-1; 7 positions match TRBD1. This CDR3 has 14 amino acids. V was clipped by 7 bases and J by 6 bases; unmatched bases: 10. The germline V gene encodes CDR1 SGHRS and CDR2 YFSETQ. DNA for the CDR3: TGCGCCAGCCATACAGGGGAGAGAACCAATGAGCAGTTCTTC. It yields the protein CASHTGERTNEQFF.

This clonotype was seen ten or more times. The chain has TRBV18 and TRBJ1-1; D is undetermined. The CDR3 contains 18 residues. From germline, CDR1 is KGHSH and CDR2 LQKENI. V lost 1 base to trimming and J lost 5 bases, with 23 bases between them. Written as DNA, the CDR3 is TGTGCCAGCTCACCACGTTACGATGAGGGAAGGTTGGGGACTGAAGCTTTCTTT. Translated: CASSPRYDEGRLGTEAFF.

The chain uses TRBV4-2 and TRBJ2-7; D is tentatively TRBD1 or TRBD2 (6 bases each). Trimming took off 2 bases at V and 5 bases at J, with 25 bases between the two ends. Looked up from germline, CDR1 is LGHNA and CDR2 is YNFKEQ. CDR3 length: 18 amino acids. The CDR3 spells CASSQQDGRGALIHEQYF. The CDR3, as DNA: TGTGCCAGCAGCCAACAAGATGGAAGGGGGGCTCTCATTCACGAGCAGTACTTC.

This clonotype was detected only a few times. For the CDR3, the DNA is TGTGCCAGCAGCCTGGTTCAGGGGGCGACTAATTCACCCCTCCACTTT. It is translated as CASSLVQGATNSPLHF. This rearrangement joins TRBV3-1 to TRBJ1-6; 8 bases match TRBD1. Per germline, CDR1 LGHDT and CDR2 YNNKEL (reference sequence). Trimming removed 4 bases from V and 6 bases from J; junction bases left unmatched: 8. This CDR3 contains 16 residues.

This clonotype appeared a single time. The chain carries TRBV3-1 and TRBJ2-2; D uncertain. V dropped 3 bases and J dropped 4 bases, with 12 bases sitting between them. The CDR3 runs 15 residues. The germline V gene has CDR1 LGHDT and CDR2 YNNKEL (reference sequence). The CDR3 DNA reads as TGTGCCAGCAGCCATCTGGGAAGGAGCACCGGGGAGCTGTTTTTT. Its translation: CASSHLGRSTGELFF.

Comments on this clonotype: At one boundary the junction diverges from the germline segment, which might be a read error. The V gene is TRBV2, the J gene TRBJ2-1; 11 bases match TRBD1. The V gene's germline CDR1 is SNHLY and CDR2 FYNNEI. This CDR3 has 15 amino acids. This CDR3 is CAGRGGTGGYNEQFF. CDR3 coding DNA: TGTGCCGGCAGGGGGGGGACAGGGGGATACAATGAGCAGTTCTTC.

The sample holds many counts of this clonotype. The chain employs TRBV6-1 and TRBJ1-2; weak D call: TRBD1 (6 bases). V was trimmed by 7 bases and J by 7 bases, leaving 19 bases between them. CDR1 and CDR2 from the germline V gene are MNHNS and SASEGT. The length of the CDR3 is 14 residues. CDR3 nucleotide sequence: TGTGCCAGCACAAAAACCGGGGGGCGTATTGGCTACACCTTC. Its protein is CASTKTGGRIGYTF.

V and J are TRBV12-3 or TRBV12-4 and TRBJ1-6; D is ambiguous. The CDR3 loop spans 14 amino acids. Deletions cut 3 bases from V and 4 bases from J, with 7 bases between. The CDR3 DNA sequence: TGTGCCAGCAGTTTTCCTGCTTATAATTCACCCCTCCACTTT. This codes for CASSFPAYNSPLHF.

In this sample, this clonotype turned up a few times. This chain links TRBV6-1 with TRBJ1-2, with D possibly TRBD1 on 6 matching bases. Deletions cut 4 bases from V and 8 bases from J, with 14 bases between. Germline-derived CDR1 and CDR2 are MNHNS and SASEGT. This CDR3 region has 13 residues. The CDR3 is CASSVLRGGGYTF. In DNA, the CDR3 is TGTGCCAGCAGTGTGCTCAGGGGCGGGGGCTACACCTTC.

This clonotype was seen only once. This rearrangement joins TRBV7-8 to TRBJ1-6; 8 bases map to TRBD1. Germline CDR1 reads SGHVS; CDR2 reads FQNEAQ. The length of the CDR3 is 15 residues. V dropped 1 base and J dropped 8; count of bases not matched to a gene: 4. This CDR3 is CASSLGDRKDSPLHF. In DNA form, the CDR3 reads TGTGCCAGCAGCTTAGGGGACAGGAAAGATTCACCCCTCCACTTT.

The rearrangement joins TRBV7-9 to TRBJ1-4; D remains ambiguous. The CDR3 length is 15 residues. Trimming took off 5 bases at V and 0 bases at J, with 10 bases between the two ends. Germline V lookup: CDR1 SEHNR, CDR2 FQNEAQ (reference sequence). The CDR3 here is CASSPAIATNEKLFF. CDR3 sequence (DNA): TGTGCCAGCAGCCCTGCTATCGCAACTAATGAAAAACTGTTTTTT. The full variable domain, its missing parts supplied by reference TRBV7-9 and TRBJ1-4, is DTGVSQNPRHKITKRGQNVTFRCDPISEHNRLYWYRQTLGQGPEFLTYFQNEAQLEKSRLLSDRFSAERPKGSFSTLEIQRTEQGDSAMYLCASSPAIATNEKLFFGSGTQLSVL.

Ten or more counts support this clonotype. The chain links TRBV20-1 to TRBJ1-2; 10 bases align to TRBD1. The germline gives CDR1 DFQATT, CDR2 SNEGSKA (reference sequence). The CDR3 runs to 13 residues. V lost 5 bases, J lost 7 bases, and 7 bases stayed unmatched. The CDR3 DNA follows: TGCAGTGCTGGCGGGACAGGGGTAGCTGGCTACACCTTC. As protein: CSAGGTGVAGYTF.

This clonotype was observed at least ten times. The V call is TRBV6-1, the J call TRBJ1-1; perhaps TRBD1 as D (6 bases). V gave up 3 bases and J gave up 1 base, with 12 bases separating them. The CDR3 is made up of 15 amino acids. In germline, CDR1 is MNHNS, CDR2 SASEGT. CDR3 in DNA: TGTGCCAGCAGTGACCCGGGACAAAAGAACACTGAAGCTTTCTTT. It encodes CASSDPGQKNTEAFF.

This clonotype was picked up a small number of times. The rearrangement links TRBV9 to TRBJ2-1; TRBD2 matches at 14 bases. V lost 4 bases and J lost 6; bases outside the gene matches: 3. There are 15 residues in the CDR3. Germline CDR1 is SGDLS and CDR2 is YYNGEE. The CDR3 nucleotides read TGTGCCAGCAGCCCGGGACTAGCGGGGGCCAATGAGCAGTTCTTC. Residues: CASSPGLAGANEQFF.

This clonotype was counted a few times. V and J are TRBV25-1 and TRBJ1-1; TRBD1 is a possible D gene (5 bases). Germline V gene data show CDR1 as MGHDK and CDR2 as SYGVNS. This CDR3 comprises 14 residues. Trimming left V 6 bases short and J 2 bases short, with 13 bases between. CDR3 sequence: CASREWRDNTEAFF. The CDR3 region has the DNA TGTGCCAGCAGGGAGTGGAGGGACAACACTGAAGCTTTCTTT. Based on the CDR3 plus reference TRBV25-1 and TRBJ1-1, the full variable domain is EADIYQTPRYLVIGTGKKITLECSQTMGHDKMYWYQQDPGMELHLIHYSYGVNSTEKGDLSSESTVSRIRTEHFPLTLESARPSHTSQYLCASREWRDNTEAFFGQGTRLTVV.

This clonotype was counted ten times or more. The chain uses TRBV11-2 and TRBJ2-5; TRBD1 aligns across 11 bases. Germline V CDR1 and CDR2: SGHAT, FQNNGV. The CDR3 is 15 residues long. V lost 1 base, J lost 5 bases, and 3 bases stayed unmatched. The CDR3 nucleotides are TGTGCCAGCAGCTTAGGGACAGGGGGCTCCGAGACCCAGTACTTC. Its protein product is CASSLGTGGSETQYF.

This clonotype showed up just a few times. The rearrangement links TRBV20-1 to TRBJ2-1; perhaps TRBD2 as D (6 bases). The CDR3 is 14 residues long. Germline V CDR1 and CDR2: DFQATT, SNEGSKA (reference sequence). Trimming took off 7 bases at V and 4 bases at J, with 17 bases between the two ends. DNA for the CDR3: TGCAGTGTCGTGACTAGACTTTCTTACAATGAGCAGTTCTTC. This codes for CSVVTRLSYNEQFF.

The chain employs TRBV11-2 and TRBJ2-5; no firm D call. CDR1 and CDR2 (germline): SGHAT, FQNNGV. The CDR3 runs to 18 residues. V was clipped by 0 bases and J by 3 bases, with 20 bases between them. The CDR3 spells CASSLEDEIAPTKETQYF. CDR3 coding DNA: TGTGCCAGCAGCTTAGAGGACGAGATAGCCCCAACAAAAGAGACCCAGTACTTC.

This clonotype was recorded many times. J is TRBJ1-2 and V is TRBV15; 7 bases line up with TRBD1. This CDR3 region has 17 residues. J gave up 2 bases and V 0 bases, and 9 bases lay outside the gene matches. From germline, CDR1 is LNHNV and CDR2 YYDKDF (reference sequence). The CDR3 sequence: CATSREGMTGQNYGYTF. The CDR3 coding sequence is TGTGCCACCAGCAGAGAGGGGATGACAGGGCAGAACTATGGCTACACCTTC.

This clonotype was counted ten times or more. This rearrangement joins TRBV2 to TRBJ1-5; D is perhaps TRBD1 (6 bases). Trimming stripped 1 base from V and 3 bases from J, with 10 bases between. Germline V gene sequence: CDR1 SNHLY, CDR2 FYNNEI. The CDR3 is made up of 15 amino acids. CDR3 region: CASSEEGGNNQPQHF. The DNA for the CDR3 is TGTGCCAGCAGTGAAGAAGGGGGAAACAATCAGCCCCAGCATTTT.

The sample holds a few counts of this clonotype. This rearrangement joins TRBV7-9 to TRBJ2-5; 7 bases match TRBD1. This CDR3 contains 11 residues. CDR1 and CDR2 (germline): SEHNR, FQNEAQ (reference sequence). V trimming: 4 bases; J trimming: 11 bases; junction bases outside the gene matches: 4. CDR3 residues: CASSSGQPQYF. DNA of the CDR3: TGTGCCAGCAGCTCGGGACAGCCTCAGTACTTC. Based on the CDR3 plus reference TRBV7-9 and TRBJ2-5, the full variable domain is DTGVSQNPRHKITKRGQNVTFRCDPISEHNRLYWYRQTLGQGPEFLTYFQNEAQLEKSRLLSDRFSAERPKGSFSTLEIQRTEQGDSAMYLCASSSGQPQYFGPGTRLLVL.

This rearrangement joins TRBV30 to TRBJ2-3; no clear D gene. Germline CDR1 GTSNPN, CDR2 SVGIG (reference sequence). V shed 4 bases and J shed 5 bases, with 7 bases lying between them. This CDR3 comprises 11 residues. In DNA form, the CDR3 reads TGTGCCTGGAACGAAAGAGATACGCAGTATTTT. Translated, it gives CAWNERDTQYF.

This clonotype was seen at least ten times. The chain couples TRBV9 to TRBJ2-7; D gene ambiguous. Germline assignment: CDR1 SGDLS and CDR2 YYNGEE. V gave up 2 bases and J gave up 3 bases, with 12 bases separating them. The CDR3 totals 14 residues. The CDR3 DNA reads TGTGCCAGCAGCGTCAGCCAGTCGATCTACGAGCAGTACTTC. Residues: CASSVSQSIYEQYF.

The V and J genes are TRBV7-9 and TRBJ2-7; 9 bases match TRBD1. Germline V CDR1 and CDR2: SEHNR, FQNEAQ (reference sequence). The CDR3 consists of 15 residues. Trimming at V came to 5 bases and at J to 5 bases, leaving 10 bases not matched to a gene. The DNA for the CDR3 is TGTGCCAGCAGCCCCGGGACAGGGTTTAAAGACGAGCAGTACTTC. Translation: CASSPGTGFKDEQYF. The full variable domain, rest sourced from reference TRBV7-9 and TRBJ2-7, is DTGVSQNPRHKITKRGQNVTFRCDPISEHNRLYWYRQTLGQGPEFLTYFQNEAQLEKSRLLSDRFSAERPKGSFSTLEIQRTEQGDSAMYLCASSPGTGFKDEQYFGPGTRLTVT.

V usage is TRBV27 and J usage is TRBJ2-2, with 11 bases aligning to TRBD2. Germline V gene sequence: CDR1 MNHEY, CDR2 SMNVEV (reference sequence). This CDR3 region has 17 residues. V was pared by 7 bases and J by 2 bases, with 9 bases of the junction left unmatched. CDR3 loop: CASNSSGLAENTGELFF. The CDR3 DNA reads TGTGCCAGCAATAGCTCGGGACTAGCGGAAAACACCGGGGAGCTGTTTTTT.

This clonotype was recorded many times. The chain has TRBV12-3 or TRBV12-4 and TRBJ1-2; D is uncertain. Trimming left V 1 base short and J 4 bases short, with 19 bases between. The CDR3 has 17 amino acids. Here the CDR3 reads CASSLVFGIVGIYGYTF. CDR3 nucleotide sequence: TGTGCCAGCAGTTTAGTTTTTGGGATCGTCGGGATCTATGGCTACACCTTC.